The 4 T cell receptor beta chains presented below share a single source sample, sequenced in a study of CD8 T cells in ankylosing spondylitis. Study conclusions and caveats: Seemingly characteristic of ankylosing spondylitis blood was a TCR beta motif consisting of eight highly homologous variants.

TCRdb re-called the 5' RACE reads with MiXCR, one entry per CDR3 protein. The sample has about 220,000 distinct CDR3 sequences, approximately 7.4% seen once. No antigens are known for them. Sequencing input: blood, either unsorted or a sorted T cell fraction (not recorded which). These receptors all come from a male donor with ankylosing spondylitis.

This clonotype has ten or more counts. The chain links TRBV7-8 to TRBJ2-7; TRBD2 matches 12 bases. Germline-derived CDR1 and CDR2 are SGHVS and FQNEAQ. The CDR3 is 15 residues long. V lost 3 bases to trimming and J lost 5 bases; unmatched junction nucleotides: 5. The CDR3 bases are TGTGCCAGCAGCTTCACTAGCGGGAGGTCTGACGAGCAGTACTTC. It codes for CASSFTSGRSDEQYF.

This clonotype was detected only a few times. V and J are TRBV27 and TRBJ2-3; TRBD2 matches at 7 bases. V dropped 4 bases and J dropped 1; count of bases not matched to a gene: 5. This CDR3 contains 15 residues. The germline V gene has CDR1 MNHEY and CDR2 SMNVEV (reference sequence). The CDR3 nucleotides read TGTGCCAGCAGTTCGAGGGAGGGCCGCACAGATACGCAGTATTTT. Amino acid sequence: CASSSREGRTDTQYF.

This clonotype was found a few times. The CDR3 DNA sequence: TGTGCCAGCAGACACCGGGGCCATAGCAATCAGCCCCAGCATTTT. It yields the protein CASRHRGHSNQPQHF. The chain links TRBV6-2 or TRBV6-3 to TRBJ1-5; possibly TRBD1 for D (5 bases). This CDR3 contains 15 residues. Trimming took off 6 bases at V and 0 bases at J, with 12 bases between the two ends. From germline, CDR1 is MNHEY and CDR2 SVGEGT.

This clonotype occurred many times. The J gene is TRBJ2-5, the V gene TRBV6-2 or TRBV6-3, with D maybe TRBD2 (7 bases). Germline loops: CDR1 MNHEY, CDR2 SVGEGT. The CDR3 sequence is 16 residues long. The ends were cut back, 2 bases at V and 3 bases at J, with 16 bases in the middle. The CDR3 protein is CASSYERRGLEETQYF. CDR3 nucleotides: TGTGCCAGCAGTTACGAGAGGCGGGGGCTAGAAGAGACCCAGTACTTC.